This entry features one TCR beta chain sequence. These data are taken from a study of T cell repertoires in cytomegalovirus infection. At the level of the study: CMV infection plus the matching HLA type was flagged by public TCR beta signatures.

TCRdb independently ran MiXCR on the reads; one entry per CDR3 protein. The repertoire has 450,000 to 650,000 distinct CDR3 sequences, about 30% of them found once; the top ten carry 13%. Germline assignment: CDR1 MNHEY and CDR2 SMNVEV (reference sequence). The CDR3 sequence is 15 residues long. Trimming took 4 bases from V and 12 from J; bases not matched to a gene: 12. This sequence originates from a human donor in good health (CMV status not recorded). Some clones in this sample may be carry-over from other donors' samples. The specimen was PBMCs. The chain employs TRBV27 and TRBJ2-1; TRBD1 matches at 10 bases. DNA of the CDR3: TGTGCCAGCAGTTCCGGGGACAGGGGAGCGTTTGGGCAGTTCTTC. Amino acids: CASSSGDRGAFGQFF.